This T cell receptor beta chain is drawn from a study of cytotoxic CD8 clonotypes in ibrutinib-treated CLL. Across the whole study: Recorded responses included around 24 partial and 2 complete; following median 68 months, roughly 15 stayed remitted and around 12 progressed. Following treatment for a median roughly 12 months, range 6 to 36, response samples were then taken.

With regard to this clone: Its antigen remains unidentified. The DNA is omitted, as the CDR3 cannot be located on it reliably, and the CDR3 follows TCRdb's listing.

Study conclusions and caveats: The public clonotypes identified were infrequent and showed contraction or stability on treatment. Sampling times (in sustained-remission versus progressing patients) were not the same.

This table comes from immunoSEQ multiplex PCR, and its TCRdb copy is limited to in-frame clones, with some not included. Altogether a few hundred thousand clones are present, roughly 70% being singletons, with the ten largest covering less than 20%. Material: PBMCs, obtained after 24 months of ibrutinib treatment. This receptor was identified in a human donor with chronic lymphocytic leukemia.

CDR3 loop: CASSFGAGELFF. V and J are TRBV7-2 and TRBJ2-2. Including both end residues, the CDR3 is 12 amino acids long. CDR1 is SGHTA and CDR2 is FQGNSA in the germline V gene.